The 30 T cell receptor beta chains below were found in one sample sequenced in a study of blood T cells in healthy people across ages. Next came a second PCR, run for about 7 to 12 cycles, which used a sample-barcoded 5' primer along with a J-beta primer mix. TCRdb reprocessed the 5' RACE reads with MiXCR, giving one entry per CDR3 protein. Here the sample spans roughly 700,000 distinct CDR3 sequences, approximately 49% being singletons. Sequencing input: blood. The receptors were sampled from a woman aged 55-75 years in good health.

This clonotype was found a few times. This sequence joins TRBV20-1 and TRBJ2-6; the D call may be TRBD1 or TRBD2 (5 bases each). Per the germline V gene, CDR1 is DFQATT and CDR2 is SNEGSKA (reference sequence). This CDR3 contains 17 residues. Trimming cost V 0 bases and J 2 bases, with 14 bases left between them. CDR3 nucleotide sequence: TGCAGTGCTAGAGATCGGTGGGGGAGCGCTGGGGCCAACGTCCTGACTTTC. Amino acids: CSARDRWGSAGANVLTF.

The chain recombines TRBV7-2 with TRBJ2-5; 8 nucleotides line up with TRBD1. V shed 5 bases and J 5 bases; nucleotides not matched to a gene: 10. This CDR3 has 15 residues. The V gene's germline CDR1 is SGHTA and CDR2 FQGNSA. CDR3 residues: CASSPRTGSVETQYF. As DNA, the CDR3 is TGTGCCAGCAGCCCCCGGACAGGGTCGGTGGAGACCCAGTACTTC.

This clonotype occurred a few times. The chain combines TRBV20-1 with TRBJ2-7, with a weak D call TRBD1 (5 bases). Germline CDR1 reads DFQATT; CDR2 reads SNEGSKA (reference sequence). V shed 7 bases and J shed 4 bases, with 8 bases lying between them. The CDR3 contains 10 residues. In DNA, the CDR3 is TGCAGTGTTGACAGATACGAGCAGTACTTC. It specifies CSVDRYEQYF.

A single count supports this clonotype. The rearrangement joins TRBV6-2 or TRBV6-3 to TRBJ1-1; D unclear. The length of the CDR3 is 14 residues. Trimming left V 4 bases short and J 0 bases short, with 9 bases between. Looked up from germline, CDR1 is MNHEY and CDR2 is SVGEGT. CDR3 in DNA: TGTGCCAGCAGTTCGGCCGACCTGAACACTGAAGCTTTCTTT. It specifies CASSSADLNTEAFF.

This clonotype was observed a few times. The chain carries TRBV9 and TRBJ2-5; possibly TRBD2 for D (6 bases). Deletions cut 4 bases from V and 3 bases from J, with 13 bases between. CDR1 and CDR2 from the germline V gene are SGDLS and YYNGEE. This CDR3 has 14 residues. Written as DNA, the CDR3 is TGTGCCAGCAGCCCGGTGGGGAGGAAAGAGACCCAGTACTTC. It codes for CASSPVGRKETQYF.

This clonotype was found a few times. The V call is TRBV5-1, the J call TRBJ2-5, with D possibly called TRBD1 or TRBD2 (5 bases each). The J call is in doubt because the DNA end fits TRBJ2-7 better. The CDR3 sequence is 16 residues long. Looked up from germline, CDR1 is SGHRS and CDR2 is YFSETQ. The DNA for the CDR3 is TGCGCCAGCAGCTTGGACCCAGGGCTATTGGGGACCGAGCAGTACTTC. Translated: CASSLDPGLLGTEQYF.

This chain links TRBV7-2 with TRBJ2-5; D not certain. Trimming cost V 2 bases and J 0 bases, with 10 bases left between them. The CDR3 consists of 15 residues. The V gene's germline CDR1 is SGHTA and CDR2 FQGNSA. CDR3 nucleotide sequence: TGTGCCAGCAGCTTAAGTTCACTGAACCAAGAGACCCAGTACTTC. This gives the protein CASSLSSLNQETQYF.

The chain joins TRBV20-1 to TRBJ1-4; TRBD1 is a possible D gene (5 bases). The CDR3 sequence is 15 residues long. The V end lost 6 bases, the J end lost 0 bases, and 14 bases lay between the germline ends. Germline V CDR1 and CDR2: DFQATT, SNEGSKA (reference sequence). CDR3 protein: CSAPPGGSTNEKLFF. Written as DNA, the CDR3 is TGCAGTGCCCCGCCGGGGGGATCAACTAATGAAAAACTGTTTTTT.

The chain is built from TRBV13 and TRBJ2-3; no firm D call. Trimming removed 3 bases at V and 5 bases at J, with 9 bases between. The germline V gene encodes CDR1 PRHDT and CDR2 FYEKMQ (reference sequence). The length of the CDR3 is 13 residues. The CDR3 is CASSFEGKDTQYF. CDR3 coding DNA: TGTGCCAGCAGCTTCGAAGGGAAAGATACGCAGTATTTT.

This chain connects TRBV4-1 to TRBJ2-7; no clear D. The CDR3 length is 14 residues. V dropped 1 base and J dropped 2 bases, with 9 bases sitting between them. The germline V gene has CDR1 MGHRA and CDR2 YSYEKL. Here the CDR3 reads CASSQVVTTYEQYF. DNA for the CDR3: TGCGCCAGCAGCCAAGTTGTCACCACCTACGAGCAGTACTTC.

CDR3 loop: CASSHRWLDSDSDSYNEQFF. CDR3 DNA sequence: TGTGCCAGCAGCCACCGGTGGTTAGACAGTGACAGCGATTCCTACAATGAGCAGTTCTTC. This sequence joins TRBV12-3 or TRBV12-4 and TRBJ2-1; D may be TRBD1 (5 bases). Trimming took off 6 bases at V and 1 base at J, with 28 bases between the two ends. The CDR3 spans 20 residues.

This rearrangement joins TRBV20-1 to TRBJ2-3; 7 nucleotides align to TRBD1. Germline CDR1 and CDR2: DFQATT and SNEGSKA (reference sequence). Trimming at V came to 6 bases and at J to 5 bases, leaving 14 bases not matched to a gene. This CDR3 contains 15 residues. The CDR3 loop is CSAIPGGTPRDTQYF. The CDR3 DNA follows: TGCAGTGCGATCCCAGGGGGAACCCCCCGAGATACGCAGTATTTT.

This clonotype was detected ten times or more. This sequence joins TRBV3-1 and TRBJ2-5, with 11 bases lining up with TRBD2. V lost 0 bases to trimming and J lost 4 bases; unmatched junction nucleotides: 13. This CDR3 region has 19 residues. CDR1 is LGHDT, CDR2 YNNKEL, per germline (reference sequence). CDR3 sequence reads: CASSQEVPTSGRPRETQYF. As DNA, the CDR3 is TGTGCCAGCAGCCAAGAGGTCCCCACTAGCGGGAGACCGAGAGAGACCCAGTACTTC.

Comments on this clonotype: Compared with germline, one end of the junction differs, possibly owing to a read error. V gene TRBV10-3 combines with J gene TRBJ2-7, with D unresolved. The CDR3 has 10 residues. Germline lookup yields CDR1 ENHRY and CDR2 SYGVKD. The CDR3 coding sequence is TGTGCCGTCGACACCTACGTGCAGTACTTC. It is translated as CAVDTYVQYF.

V usage is TRBV20-1 and J usage is TRBJ1-5; D is undetermined. Trimming pared 4 bases from V and 6 bases from J, leaving 22 bases between. Germline V gene lookup returns CDR1 DFQATT and CDR2 SNEGSKA (reference sequence). This CDR3 has 16 residues. The CDR3: CSAISRGPQRGQPQHF. Here the CDR3 DNA reads TGCAGTGCTATATCCCGAGGACCCCAACGAGGTCAGCCCCAGCATTTT.

This clonotype was picked up a small number of times. The V and J genes are TRBV30 and TRBJ2-1; D gene uncertain. The CDR3 is 15 amino acids. Germline V CDR1 and CDR2: GTSNPN, SVGIG (reference sequence). Trimming removed 0 bases at V and 4 bases at J, with 13 bases between. For the CDR3, the DNA is TGTGCCTGGAGTGTTTATCCCGGCAGATACAATGAGCAGTTCTTC. Protein: CAWSVYPGRYNEQFF. The entire variable domain, with the rest obtained from reference TRBV30 and TRBJ2-1, is as follows: SQTIHQWPATLVQPVGSPLSLECTVEGTSNPNLYWYRQAAGRGLQLLFYSVGIGQISSEVPQNLSASRPQDRQFILSSKKLLLSDSGFYLCAWSVYPGRYNEQFFGPGTRLTVL.

The rearrangement joins TRBV7-2 to TRBJ2-5; 10 nucleotides align to TRBD2. CDR1 is SGHTA, CDR2 FQGNSA, per germline. Germline trimming cut 1 base from V and 11 bases from J; bases unmatched to any gene: 10. The CDR3 is 15 residues long. CDR3 sequence (DNA): TGTGCCAGCAGCTTAGGAGCGGGAGGGTCGGGAGAGCAGTACTTC. Residues: CASSLGAGGSGEQYF.

In its sample, this clonotype was seen a few times. This rearrangement joins TRBV28 to TRBJ2-7, with D uncertain. Germline values: CDR1 MDHEN, CDR2 SYDVKM. The CDR3 totals 13 residues. V was clipped by 5 bases and J by 12 bases, with 20 bases between them. The CDR3 region is CASSPTTFSFGYF. In DNA form, the CDR3 reads TGTGCCAGCAGTCCCACGACATTTTCGTTTGGGTACTTC. The full variable domain, with the rest looked up from reference TRBV28 and TRBJ2-7, is DVKVTQSSRYLVKRTGEKVFLECVQDMDHENMFWYRQDPGLGLRLIYFSYDVKMKEKGDIPEGYSVSREKKERFSLILESASTNQTSMYLCASSPTTFSFGYFGPGTRLTVT.

This clonotype was seen more than once but under ten times. The J gene is TRBJ1-6, the V gene TRBV20-1, with D tentatively TRBD1 (6 bases). V was cut by 3 bases and J by 7 bases, with 10 bases left in between. CDR3 length: 13 residues. The V gene's germline CDR1 is DFQATT and CDR2 SNEGSKA (reference sequence). CDR3: CSASGGQNSPLHF. The CDR3 coding sequence is TGCAGTGCTAGTGGGGGCCAAAATTCACCCCTCCACTTT.

The CDR3 protein is CASSWVNTEAFF. DNA for the CDR3: TGTGCCAGCAGTTGGGTGAACACTGAAGCTTTCTTT. V and J are TRBV7-9 and TRBJ1-1; D is ambiguous. Germline-derived CDR1 and CDR2 are SEHNR and FQNEAQ (reference sequence). V lost 6 bases, J lost 0 bases, and 5 bases lay in between. The CDR3 consists of 12 residues.

This clonotype was recorded a few times. The chain employs TRBV4-2 and TRBJ2-7; D perhaps matches TRBD1 (6 bases). This CDR3 comprises 16 residues. Germline lookup yields CDR1 LGHNA and CDR2 YNFKEQ. V was clipped by 4 bases and J by 0 bases, with 16 bases between them. As DNA, the CDR3 is TGTGCCAGCAGCCCCAGGGGCGACAGGACCTCCTACGAGCAGTACTTC. This gives the protein CASSPRGDRTSYEQYF.

As to this clonotype: A read error may account for a junction end that differs from germline. The chain couples TRBV20-1 to TRBJ2-2; 11 bases are a match to TRBD2. Germline V gene data show CDR1 as DFQATT and CDR2 as SNEGSKA (reference sequence). The CDR3 extends over 13 amino acids. The CDR3 bases are TGCAGTACTAGCGGGAGGAACACCGGGGAGCTGTTTTTT. Translated, it gives CSTSGRNTGELFF.

CDR3 DNA: TGTGCCAGCAGCCCCTGGACAGGGGTAACTGAAGCTTTCTTT. This codes for CASSPWTGVTEAFF. V is TRBV3-1 and J is TRBJ1-1; 9 positions match TRBD1. The V segment lost 4 bases and the J segment 5 bases; nucleotides outside the gene matches: 5. Germline CDR1 is LGHDT and CDR2 is YNNKEL (reference sequence). The CDR3 is 14 residues long.

The V and J genes are TRBV29-1 and TRBJ2-3; D not certain. Per germline, CDR1 SQVTM and CDR2 ANQGSEA. There are 15 residues in the CDR3. V dropped 6 bases and J dropped 0 bases, with 16 bases sitting between them. CDR3 sequence reads: CSVFLGPLSTDTQYF. For the CDR3, the DNA is TGCAGCGTCTTCCTGGGCCCTCTAAGCACAGATACGCAGTATTTT.

This clonotype was observed a handful of times. V is TRBV10-3 and J is TRBJ2-5, with D perhaps TRBD2 (6 bases). Germline-derived CDR1 and CDR2 are ENHRY and SYGVKD. This CDR3 contains 15 residues. V was trimmed by 2 bases and J by 2 bases, leaving 12 bases between them. This chain's CDR3 is CAISEVGRGQETQYF. The CDR3 DNA reads TGTGCCATCAGTGAGGTCGGGAGAGGTCAAGAGACCCAGTACTTC.

Comments on this clonotype: At one of its ends the junction is not consistent with the germline gene, which may arise from a read error. V usage is TRBV13 and J usage is TRBJ2-1; D is perhaps TRBD1 or TRBD2 (5 bases each). Per the germline V gene, CDR1 is PRHDT and CDR2 is FYEKMQ (reference sequence). The CDR3 runs to 16 residues. CDR3 residues: CAGSPTGARHYNEQFF. CDR3 nucleotides: TGTGCCGGCAGCCCGACCGGGGCCCGACACTACAATGAGCAGTTCTTC.

The chain carries TRBV4-2 and TRBJ2-1; D is ambiguous. V was trimmed by 0 bases and J by 6 bases, leaving 3 bases between them. The CDR3 loop spans 12 amino acids. CDR1 LGHNA and CDR2 YNFKEQ come from the germline V gene. The CDR3 loop is CASSQERNEQFF. CDR3 bases: TGTGCCAGCAGCCAAGAACGCAATGAGCAGTTCTTC.

This clonotype has a single count. The chain combines TRBV7-3 with TRBJ2-3, with 8 bases identical to TRBD2. The V gene end was trimmed by 3 bases and the J gene end by 3 bases; junction bases not matched to a gene: 5. Germline lookup yields CDR1 SGHTA and CDR2 FQGTGA. The CDR3 consists of 15 residues. CDR3 coding DNA: TGTGCCAGCAGCTTGCGGCAGCGGGAGACAGATACGCAGTATTTT. Translation: CASSLRQRETDTQYF.

The genes are TRBV20-1 and TRBJ1-5, with D uncertain. This CDR3 comprises 14 residues. CDR1 and CDR2 (germline): DFQATT, SNEGSKA (reference sequence). Between the trimmed V and J ends, which lost 2 bases and 3 bases, there was a span of 11 bases. The CDR3 region is CSARSSTNNQPQHF. The CDR3 coding sequence is TGCAGTGCTAGATCCTCCACTAACAATCAGCCCCAGCATTTT.

This clonotype was seen a few times. The genes are TRBV12-3 or TRBV12-4 and TRBJ2-1, with TRBD2 matching 8 bases. This CDR3 has 15 residues. Trimming cost V 1 base and J 10 bases; bases outside gene matches: 9. DNA of the CDR3: TGTGCCAGCAGTTTAGGGAGCGGGAGAAGGGGGGAGCAGTTCTTC. This sequence encodes CASSLGSGRRGEQFF.